One TCR beta chain is described in this entry. The antigen is undetermined. The sample is drawn from a study of blood T cells in healthy people across ages. PBMCs numbering at least 7 million were isolated per sample. The authors extracted at least 5.5 micrograms of total RNA per sample. A second roughly 6 to 12 cycle PCR used barcoded and J-beta primers. Every single cDNA molecule received a tag from a template-switch adaptor with 12 random nucleotides. TCRdb independently ran MiXCR on the 5' RACE reads; one entry per CDR3 protein. Here the sample spans 1.4 million to 1.5 million distinct CDR3 sequences, roughly 45% being singletons. Study findings and constraints: Significant beta diversity loss was already apparent by age approximately 40, declining roughly linearly.

The specimen sequenced was blood. The TCR sequence derives from a woman aged 18 to 35 in good health.

CDR3 residues: CATSDPKAGSPYNEQYF. The CDR3 region has the DNA TGTGCCACCAGTGATCCCAAGGCGGGGAGCCCCTACAATGAGCAGTACTTC. V usage is TRBV24-1 and J usage is TRBJ2-1, with D maybe TRBD2 (6 bases). The J call may be wrong; the DNA end is better matched by TRBJ2-7. Germline V gene sequence: CDR1 KGHDR, CDR2 SFDVKD. This CDR3 comprises 17 residues.